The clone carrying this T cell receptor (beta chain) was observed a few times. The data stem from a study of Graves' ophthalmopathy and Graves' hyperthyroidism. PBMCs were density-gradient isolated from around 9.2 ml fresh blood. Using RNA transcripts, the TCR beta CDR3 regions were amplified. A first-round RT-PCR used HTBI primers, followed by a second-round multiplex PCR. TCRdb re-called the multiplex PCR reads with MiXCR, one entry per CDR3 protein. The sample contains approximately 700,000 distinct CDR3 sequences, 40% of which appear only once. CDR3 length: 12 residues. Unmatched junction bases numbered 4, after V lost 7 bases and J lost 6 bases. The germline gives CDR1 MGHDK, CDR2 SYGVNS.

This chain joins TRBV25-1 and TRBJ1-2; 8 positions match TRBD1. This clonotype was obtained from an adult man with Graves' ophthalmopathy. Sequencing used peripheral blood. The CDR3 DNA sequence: TGTGCCAGCATTGGACAGGGCCATGGCTACACCTTC. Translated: CASIGQGHGYTF.